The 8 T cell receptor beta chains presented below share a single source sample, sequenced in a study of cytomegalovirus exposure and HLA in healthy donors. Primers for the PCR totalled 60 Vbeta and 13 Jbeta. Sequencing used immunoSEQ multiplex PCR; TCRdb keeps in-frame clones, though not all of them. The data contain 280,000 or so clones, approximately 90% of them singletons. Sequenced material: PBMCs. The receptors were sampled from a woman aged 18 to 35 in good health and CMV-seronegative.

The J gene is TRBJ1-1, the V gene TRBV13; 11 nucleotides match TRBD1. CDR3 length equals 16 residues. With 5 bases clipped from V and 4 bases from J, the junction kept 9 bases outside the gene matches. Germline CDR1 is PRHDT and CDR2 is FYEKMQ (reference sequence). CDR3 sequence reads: CASSPRGQGAFTEAFF. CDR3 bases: TGTGCCAGCAGCCCGCGTGGACAGGGGGCCTTCACTGAAGCTTTCTTT.

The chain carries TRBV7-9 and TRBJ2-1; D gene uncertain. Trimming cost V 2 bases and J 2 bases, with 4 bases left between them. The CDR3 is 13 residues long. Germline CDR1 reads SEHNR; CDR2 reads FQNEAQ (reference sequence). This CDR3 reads CASSLPPYNEQFF. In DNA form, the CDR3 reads TGTGCCAGCAGCTTACCTCCCTACAATGAGCAGTTCTTC.

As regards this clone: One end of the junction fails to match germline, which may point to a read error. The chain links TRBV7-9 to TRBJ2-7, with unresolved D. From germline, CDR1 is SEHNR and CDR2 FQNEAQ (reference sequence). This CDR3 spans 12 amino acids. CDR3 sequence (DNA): TGTTCCAGCAGCTTAGGGCACTACGAGCAGTACTTC. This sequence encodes CSSSLGHYEQYF.

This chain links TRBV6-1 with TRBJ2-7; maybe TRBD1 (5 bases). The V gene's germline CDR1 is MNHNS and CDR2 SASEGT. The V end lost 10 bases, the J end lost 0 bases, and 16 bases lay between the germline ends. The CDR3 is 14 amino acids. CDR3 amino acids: CATKKGWSSYEQYF. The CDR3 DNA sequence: TGTGCCACCAAAAAGGGGTGGAGCTCCTACGAGCAGTACTTC.

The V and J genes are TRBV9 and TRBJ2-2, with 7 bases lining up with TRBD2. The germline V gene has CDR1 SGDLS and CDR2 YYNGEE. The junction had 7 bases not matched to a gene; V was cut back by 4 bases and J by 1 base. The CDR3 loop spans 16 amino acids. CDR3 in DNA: TGTGCCAGCAGCCCTCGACTAGCAGGGAACACCGGGGAGCTGTTTTTT. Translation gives CASSPRLAGNTGELFF.

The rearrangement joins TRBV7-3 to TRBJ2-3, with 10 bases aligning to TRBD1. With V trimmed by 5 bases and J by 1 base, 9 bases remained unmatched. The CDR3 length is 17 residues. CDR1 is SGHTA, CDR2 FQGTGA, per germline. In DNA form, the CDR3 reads TGTGCCAGCAGCCCCTACTCCGGGACAGGGGGCACAGATACGCAGTATTTT. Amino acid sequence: CASSPYSGTGGTDTQYF.

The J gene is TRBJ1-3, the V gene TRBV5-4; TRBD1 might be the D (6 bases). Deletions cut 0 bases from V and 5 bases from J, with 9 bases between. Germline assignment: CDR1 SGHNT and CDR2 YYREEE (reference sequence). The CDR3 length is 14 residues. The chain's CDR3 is CASSLEQGRNTIYF. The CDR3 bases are TGTGCCAGCAGCTTGGAACAGGGAAGAAACACCATATATTTT.

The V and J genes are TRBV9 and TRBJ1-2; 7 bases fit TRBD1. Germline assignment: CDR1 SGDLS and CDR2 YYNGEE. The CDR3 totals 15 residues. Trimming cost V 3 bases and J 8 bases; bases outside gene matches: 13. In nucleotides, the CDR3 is TGTGCCAGCAGCGCGCCGGACAGGAACCAGCACGGCTACACCTTC. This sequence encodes CASSAPDRNQHGYTF. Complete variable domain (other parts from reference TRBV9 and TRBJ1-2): DSGVTQTPKHLITATGQRVTLRCSPRSGDLSVYWYQQSLDQGLQFLIQYYNGEERAKGNILERFSAQQFPDLHSELNLSSLELGDSALYFCASSAPDRNQHGYTFGSGTRLTVV.